Below are 20 T cell receptor beta chains sequenced from a single sample in a study of blood T cell repertoires in COVID-19. Measured with immunoSEQ multiplex PCR; TCRdb has only the in-frame clones, and not every one. There are 200,000 to 250,000 clones in the sample; 84% occur only once, and 1.4% lies in the top ten. What was sequenced was peripheral blood. The receptors were gathered from a woman between 40 and 50 years old who had recovered from COVID-19.

CDR3 nucleotide sequence: TGTGCCAGCAGTGAAATGAGCGTAGGGGGCGGCTACGAGCAGTACTTC. Its protein is CASSEMSVGGGYEQYF. This chain joins TRBV6-1 and TRBJ2-7; 7 bases agree with TRBD1. This CDR3 has 16 amino acids. Germline CDR1 MNHNS, CDR2 SASEGT. The V gene end was trimmed by 2 bases and the J gene end by 3 bases; junction bases not matched to a gene: 10.

The chain uses TRBV18 and TRBJ2-3, with D tentatively TRBD1 (5 bases). The CDR3 is 13 residues long. V lost 6 bases, J lost 2 bases, and 9 bases lay in between. Per the germline V gene, CDR1 is KGHSH and CDR2 is LQKENI. The CDR3 is CASSEGDTDTQYF. In nucleotides, the CDR3 is TGTGCCAGCTCCGAAGGGGACACAGATACGCAGTATTTT.

CDR3 DNA sequence: TGTGCCAGCAGCCCACTCGACAGCACTGAAGCTTTCTTT. Translation: CASSPLDSTEAFF. The chain recombines TRBV6-6 with TRBJ1-1, with D possibly matching TRBD1 (5 bases). The CDR3 is made up of 13 amino acids. CDR1 is MNHNY and CDR2 is SVGAGI in the germline V gene (reference sequence). The V end lost 6 bases, the J end lost 4 bases, and 12 bases lay between the germline ends.

The chain recombines TRBV5-1 with TRBJ2-5; TRBD2 aligns across 7 bases. J gave up 2 bases and V 2 bases, and 6 bases lay outside the gene matches. Germline values: CDR1 SGHRS, CDR2 YFSETQ. The CDR3 loop spans 15 amino acids. CDR3 sequence: CASSFYGGGQETQYF. For the CDR3, the DNA is TGCGCCAGCAGCTTTTACGGCGGGGGACAAGAGACCCAGTACTTC.

This chain uses TRBV14 with TRBJ2-3; tentative D call: TRBD1 (5 bases). CDR3 length equals 12 residues. The germline gives CDR1 SGHDN, CDR2 FVKESK. The V end was cut by 3 bases, the J end by 6 bases, with 7 bases between. The CDR3 sequence: CASSQKGDTQYF. CDR3 in DNA: TGTGCCAGCAGCCAGAAGGGGGATACGCAGTATTTT.

The chain couples TRBV5-1 to TRBJ2-7; 9 nucleotides align to TRBD1. The ends lost 2 bases at V and 7 bases at J; junction bases unmatched: 19. Germline values: CDR1 SGHRS, CDR2 YFSETQ. The CDR3 loop spans 18 amino acids. Here the CDR3 reads CASSLGQGLGLGLGEQYF. CDR3 nucleotides: TGCGCCAGCAGCTTAGGACAGGGGCTTGGCCTTGGCCTTGGAGAGCAGTACTTC.

The V call is TRBV10-3, the J call TRBJ2-2, with 14 bases lining up with TRBD2. The germline gives CDR1 ENHRY, CDR2 SYGVKD. V dropped 3 bases and J dropped 5; count of bases not matched to a gene: 11. The CDR3 runs to 19 residues. Here the CDR3 reads CAISEPLGLAGGRTGELFF. Written as DNA, the CDR3 is TGTGCCATCAGTGAACCTCTCGGACTAGCGGGGGGACGGACCGGGGAGCTGTTTTTT.

This clone came up once. Here the CDR3 DNA reads TGTGCCAGCAGCCAACCGGACAGAGCTGAGCAGTTCTTC. It translates to CASSQPDRAEQFF. The rearrangement uses TRBV3-1 (or the pseudogene TRBV3-2) and TRBJ2-1; tentatively, D is TRBD1 (6 bases). The V gene's germline CDR1 is LGHDT and CDR2 YNNKEL (reference sequence). CDR3 length: 13 residues. V shed 2 bases and J shed 9 bases, with 11 bases lying between them.

The V call is TRBV5-1, the J call TRBJ2-1; D is possibly TRBD2 (6 bases). The CDR3 is 18 residues long. Germline CDR1 SGHRS, CDR2 YFSETQ. The V end lost 3 bases, the J end lost 1 base, and 20 bases lay between the germline ends. DNA of the CDR3: TGCGCCAGCAGCTCACCAAGTACCGGCGGGGAATCCTACAATGAGCAGTTCTTC. Its translation: CASSSPSTGGESYNEQFF.

This clone came up many times. The chain recombines TRBV7-9 with TRBJ1-5; 8 nucleotides line up with TRBD1. Germline-derived CDR1 and CDR2 are SEHNR and FQNEAQ (reference sequence). The CDR3 totals 16 residues. V trimming: 3 bases; J trimming: 1 base; junction bases outside the gene matches: 5. The CDR3 sequence is CASSFGTGESNQPQHF. The CDR3 region has the DNA TGTGCCAGCAGCTTTGGGACAGGTGAAAGCAATCAGCCCCAGCATTTT.

This clone was seen at least ten times. J is TRBJ1-1 and V is TRBV30; D uncertain. Germline CDR1 and CDR2: GTSNPN and SVGIG (reference sequence). The V and J ends lost 2 bases and 1 base respectively, with 5 bases between them. The CDR3 consists of 12 residues. CDR3 in DNA: TGTGCCTGGAGTCCAGGGAACACTGAAGCTTTCTTT. Amino acids: CAWSPGNTEAFF.

This clone has a single count. This chain uses TRBV12-3 or TRBV12-4 with TRBJ2-7; perhaps TRBD2 as D (7 bases). Trimming took 3 bases from V and 7 from J, leaving 13 bases between them. This CDR3 region has 13 residues. CDR3 sequence: CASSLRGLGEQYF. DNA of the CDR3: TGTGCCAGCAGTTTGCGGGGGCTGGGGGAGCAGTACTTC.

This chain uses TRBV13 with TRBJ2-1; D uncertain. The CDR3 contains 12 residues. In germline, CDR1 is PRHDT, CDR2 FYEKMQ (reference sequence). Trimming took 2 bases from V and 9 from J, leaving 8 bases between them. CDR3 nucleotide sequence: TGTGCCAGCAGCTTACTAAGCCGTGAGCAGTTCTTC. Amino acid sequence: CASSLLSREQFF.

The chain links TRBV9 to TRBJ2-7; 7 nucleotides match TRBD2. This CDR3 is 13 amino acids long. The J segment lost 3 bases and the V segment lost 4 bases, leaving 4 bases of the junction unmatched. Germline CDR1 is SGDLS and CDR2 is YYNGEE. CDR3 sequence: CASSPPSGYEQYF. Here the CDR3 DNA reads TGTGCCAGCAGCCCGCCTAGCGGCTACGAGCAGTACTTC.

J is TRBJ1-4 and V is TRBV10-3; D not resolved. V was trimmed by 4 bases and J by 7 bases, leaving 13 bases between them. Germline-derived CDR1 and CDR2 are ENHRY and SYGVKD. This CDR3 spans 14 amino acids. The chain's CDR3 is CAISADREAEKLFF. In nucleotides, the CDR3 is TGTGCCATCAGTGCCGATCGGGAGGCTGAAAAACTGTTTTTT.

This clone came up many times. The chain is built from TRBV27 and TRBJ2-2, with 15 bases aligning to TRBD2. Looked up from germline, CDR1 is MNHEY and CDR2 is SMNVEV (reference sequence). V trimming: 8 bases; J trimming: 4 bases; junction bases outside the gene matches: 8. The CDR3 is made up of 17 amino acids. The CDR3 coding sequence is TGTGCCAGCCGGGGACTAGCGGGGGGAGGGACCACCGGGGAGCTGTTTTTT. It codes for CASRGLAGGGTTGELFF.

This rearrangement joins TRBV6-5 to TRBJ2-5; TRBD2 is a possible D gene (7 bases). Germline loops: CDR1 MNHEY, CDR2 SVGAGI. There are 15 residues in the CDR3. V was cut by 5 bases and J by 4 bases, with 17 bases left in between. For the CDR3, the DNA is TGTGCCAGCAGTACAGAGGGGGGGGCACGAGAGACCCAGTACTTC. This gives the protein CASSTEGGARETQYF.

This chain joins TRBV29-1 and TRBJ2-1, with a tentative D call TRBD1 (5 bases). The CDR3 is made up of 12 amino acids. V lost 4 bases and J lost 10, with 14 bases in between. Germline V CDR1 and CDR2: SQVTM, ANQGSEA. Written as DNA, the CDR3 is TGCAGCGTTGGGGTGGTTGGGGCCGAGCAGTTCTTC. It encodes CSVGVVGAEQFF.

The rearrangement links TRBV20-1 to TRBJ2-7, with D maybe TRBD1 (5 bases). The length of the CDR3 is 11 residues. V was clipped by 5 bases and J by 3 bases, with 8 bases between them. Germline V lookup: CDR1 DFQATT, CDR2 SNEGSKA (reference sequence). CDR3: CSAVRDYEQYF. The CDR3 region has the DNA TGCAGTGCTGTCAGGGACTACGAGCAGTACTTC.

The chain recombines TRBV3-1 (or the pseudogene TRBV3-2) with TRBJ1-1; D ambiguous. Germline values: CDR1 LGHDT, CDR2 YNNKEL (reference sequence). V was cut by 4 bases and J by 7 bases, with 13 bases left in between. The CDR3 totals 13 residues. The CDR3 here is CASSRRGSHEAFF. The DNA of the CDR3 is TGTGCCAGCAGCCGGCGAGGGAGCCATGAAGCTTTCTTT.